Following are 15 T cell receptor beta chains from one sample sequenced in a study of CD8 T cells in Susac syndrome. RNA, at about 0.45 to 1 ug, was reverse transcribed with random hexamers. TCRdb fed the immunoSEQ multiplex PCR reads into MiXCR, producing one record per CDR3 protein. The table has approximately 160,000 distinct CDR3 sequences, roughly 95% seen once. Sequencing was done on a sample of CD4+ T cells from PBMCs. These receptors were obtained from a human donor with Susac syndrome.

J is TRBJ1-6 and V is TRBV20-1; D gene uncertain. V was clipped by 5 bases and J by 4 bases, with 15 bases between them. The CDR3 has 15 residues. Germline V gene lookup returns CDR1 DFQATT and CDR2 SNEGSKA (reference sequence). In nucleotides, the CDR3 is TGCAGTGCTGTCTTACCGCTGCTATATAATTCACCCCTCCACTTT. Translation: CSAVLPLLYNSPLHF.

The chain is built from TRBV6-2 or TRBV6-3 and TRBJ1-1; 7 positions agree with TRBD1. Germline CDR1 MNHEY, CDR2 SVGEGT. The CDR3 loop spans 16 amino acids. The V and J ends lost 5 bases and 0 bases, in that order; junction bases with no gene match: 9. The CDR3 coding sequence is TGTGCCAGCAGTAACAACGTCGGGACAGTGAACACTGAAGCTTTCTTT. It is translated as CASSNNVGTVNTEAFF.

This clonotype is a singleton in its sample. This chain uses TRBV30 with TRBJ2-3; D is ambiguous. V gave up 4 bases and J gave up 6 bases, with 8 bases separating them. The germline gives CDR1 GTSNPN, CDR2 SVGIG (reference sequence). There are 11 residues in the CDR3. As DNA, the CDR3 is TGTGCCTGGACAGGCCTGGATACGCAGTATTTT. As protein: CAWTGLDTQYF.

V is TRBV4-3 and J is TRBJ2-3, with D possibly TRBD2 on 5 matching bases. The CDR3 is made up of 17 amino acids. Trimming cost V 1 base and J 3 bases, with 17 bases left between them. Germline CDR1 and CDR2: LGHNA and YSLEER. In DNA, the CDR3 is TGCGCCAGCAGCCAAGGCCGGGCCCTAGGAGGAACAGATACGCAGTATTTT. Encoded protein: CASSQGRALGGTDTQYF.

This chain uses TRBV2 with TRBJ2-1; D remains unclear. The CDR3 runs to 13 residues. The V gene lost 3 bases and the J gene lost 9 bases, with 12 bases spanning the gap. The V gene's germline CDR1 is SNHLY and CDR2 FYNNEI. The CDR3 sequence: CASSEEGPSEQFF. DNA of the CDR3: TGTGCCAGCAGTGAGGAAGGGCCCTCTGAGCAGTTCTTC.

The CDR3 spells CASSQDYRTAAQYF. The CDR3 nucleotides are TGTGCCAGCAGCCAAGATTATCGGACAGCAGCCCAGTACTTC. The chain has TRBV14 and TRBJ2-5; D might be TRBD1 (6 bases). V lost 0 bases and J lost 9, with 14 bases in between. The CDR3 covers 14 residues. From germline, CDR1 is SGHDN and CDR2 FVKESK.

V is TRBV7-9 and J is TRBJ2-7; 9 bases fit TRBD2. This CDR3 spans 14 amino acids. Germline V lookup: CDR1 SEHNR, CDR2 FQNEAQ (reference sequence). Trimming cost V 5 bases and J 3 bases; bases outside gene matches: 5. CDR3 region: CASSPSTSGYEQYF. CDR3 DNA: TGTGCCAGCAGCCCATCGACTAGCGGCTACGAGCAGTACTTC.

The rearrangement uses TRBV30 and TRBJ1-2; no clear D gene. The V and J ends lost 3 bases and 5 bases respectively, with 13 bases between them. The CDR3 runs 13 residues. Germline assignment: CDR1 GTSNPN and CDR2 SVGIG (reference sequence). The CDR3 region is CAWSGGTMYGYTF. The CDR3 DNA sequence: TGTGCCTGGAGCGGCGGCACGATGTATGGCTACACCTTC.

CDR3 loop: CASSLGTGGIDTQYF. CDR3 DNA sequence: TGCGCCAGCAGCTTGGGGACAGGGGGTATAGATACGCAGTATTTT. The chain is built from TRBV5-1 and TRBJ2-3; TRBD1 matches 10 bases. Germline V CDR1 and CDR2: SGHRS, YFSETQ. The trim removed 0 bases at V and 5 bases at J, leaving 3 bases unmatched. CDR3 length equals 15 residues.

The V gene is TRBV18, the J gene TRBJ2-2, with D possibly TRBD1 on 6 matching bases. Germline V CDR1 and CDR2: KGHSH, LQKENI. The germline V and J ends were trimmed by 4 bases and 5 bases, with 14 bases remaining between them. The CDR3 totals 15 residues. The CDR3 is CASSRGLRGTGELFF. The CDR3 region has the DNA TGTGCCAGCTCACGCGGATTGAGGGGGACCGGGGAGCTGTTTTTT.

The gene calls are TRBV3-1 and TRBJ1-6; D is possibly TRBD1 (6 bases). The V and J ends lost 5 bases and 7 bases respectively, with 12 bases between them. The CDR3 is 14 residues long. The V gene's germline CDR1 is LGHDT and CDR2 YNNKEL (reference sequence). The chain's CDR3 is CASSLPGANSPLHF. The CDR3 nucleotides are TGTGCCAGCAGCTTACCAGGGGCCAATTCACCCCTCCACTTT.

This chain joins TRBV27 and TRBJ2-5; 8 nucleotides align to TRBD2. V was pared by 3 bases and J by 5 bases, with 8 bases of the junction left unmatched. CDR1 and CDR2 (germline): MNHEY, SMNVEV (reference sequence). CDR3 length equals 15 residues. CDR3 bases: TGTGCCAGCAGTTTGTGGCGGGGGGTCGGCGAGACCCAGTACTTC. Encoded protein: CASSLWRGVGETQYF.

The J gene is TRBJ1-3, the V gene TRBV11-2, with unresolved D. Germline V gene sequence: CDR1 SGHAT, CDR2 FQNNGV. The CDR3 extends over 11 amino acids. Trimming removed 5 bases from V and 4 bases from J, with 3 bases in between. The CDR3 region has the DNA TGTGCCAGCAGCGGGGGAAACACCATATATTTT. Translating it yields CASSGGNTIYF.

V gene TRBV24-1 combines with J gene TRBJ1-2; 7 bases align to TRBD1. Losses at the gene ends were 3 bases for V and 5 bases for J; bases not matched to a gene: 2. The CDR3 covers 13 residues. Germline V gene sequence: CDR1 KGHDR, CDR2 SFDVKD. CDR3 DNA sequence: TGTGCCACCAGTGATGAACAGGGGTATGGCTACACCTTC. Its protein product is CATSDEQGYGYTF.

CDR3 bases: TGTGCCAGCAGTTACTCGATATCCGGGACAGATACGCAGTATTTT. This encodes CASSYSISGTDTQYF. The chain joins TRBV6-2 or TRBV6-3 to TRBJ2-3, with no clear D. This CDR3 is built from 15 residues. The ends were cut back, 0 bases at V and 3 bases at J, with 10 bases in the middle. The germline V gene has CDR1 MNHEY and CDR2 SVGEGT.